This record covers a single T cell receptor (beta chain). The sample comes from a study of control samples from healthy donors and cancer patients. Measured with immunoSEQ multiplex PCR; TCRdb has only the in-frame clones, and not every one. The sample has 120,000 or so clones; roughly 92% are singletons. The CDR3 totals 13 residues. The germline V gene encodes CDR1 MNHEY and CDR2 SVGAGI. Trimming shortened V by 4 bases and J by 12 bases, and 18 bases separated the two germline ends. The sequencing input was PBMCs. V is TRBV6-5 and J is TRBJ2-5; D possibly corresponds to TRBD1 (5 bases). The TCR comes from a man older than 75 with head and neck cancer. CDR3 bases: TGTGCCAGCAGTTTAGGTTGGCAGGGCGAAAAGTACTTC. This gives the protein CASSLGWQGEKYF.